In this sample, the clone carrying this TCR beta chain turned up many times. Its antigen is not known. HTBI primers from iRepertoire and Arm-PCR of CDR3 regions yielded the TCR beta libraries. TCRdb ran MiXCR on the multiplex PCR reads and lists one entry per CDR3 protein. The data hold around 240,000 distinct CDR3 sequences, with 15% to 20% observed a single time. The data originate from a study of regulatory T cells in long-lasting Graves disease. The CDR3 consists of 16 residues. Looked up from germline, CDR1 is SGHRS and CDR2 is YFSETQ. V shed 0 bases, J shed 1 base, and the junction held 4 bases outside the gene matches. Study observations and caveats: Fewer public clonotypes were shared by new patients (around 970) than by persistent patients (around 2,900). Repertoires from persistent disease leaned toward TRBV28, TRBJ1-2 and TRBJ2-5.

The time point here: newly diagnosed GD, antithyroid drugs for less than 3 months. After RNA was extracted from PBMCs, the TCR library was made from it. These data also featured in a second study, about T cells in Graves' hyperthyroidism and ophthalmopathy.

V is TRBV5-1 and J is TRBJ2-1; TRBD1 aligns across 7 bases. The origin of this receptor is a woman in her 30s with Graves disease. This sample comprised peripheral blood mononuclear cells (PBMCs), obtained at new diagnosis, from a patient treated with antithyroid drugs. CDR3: CASSLEGQPSYNEQFF. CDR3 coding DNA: TGCGCCAGCAGCTTGGAGGGACAGCCTTCCTACAATGAGCAGTTCTTC.